These 31 T cell receptor beta chains share one sample of origin, sequenced in a study of brain T cells in children with intractable seizures. Here immunoSEQ multiplex PCR was the method, and the copy in TCRdb shows in-frame clones only, minus some. The sample contains 80,000 or so clones, around 91% of which appear only once. The sample was peripheral blood, taken at surgery. These receptors were collected from a girl aged 2-10 years with Rasmussen encephalitis and intractable seizures.

This chain uses TRBV6-5 with TRBJ2-7; D gene ambiguous. Germline V gene lookup returns CDR1 MNHEY and CDR2 SVGAGI. Deletions cut 0 bases from V and 5 bases from J, with 8 bases between. This CDR3 has 13 amino acids. The chain's CDR3 is CASSYSLLDEQYF. DNA of the CDR3: TGTGCCAGCAGTTACTCCCTTTTGGACGAGCAGTACTTC.

The J gene is TRBJ2-7, the V gene TRBV27; TRBD2 is a possible D gene (6 bases). The CDR3 length is 14 residues. Trimming stripped 7 bases from V and 4 bases from J, with 17 bases between. Germline CDR1 reads MNHEY; CDR2 reads SMNVEV (reference sequence). The CDR3: CASNGSGERYEQYF. CDR3 DNA sequence: TGTGCCAGCAACGGGAGTGGGGAGCGATACGAGCAGTACTTC.

CDR3: CASSRRGNTGELFF. CDR3 nucleotide sequence: TGTGCCAGCAGCCGCAGGGGGAACACCGGGGAGCTGTTTTTT. The gene calls are TRBV3-1 (or the pseudogene TRBV3-2) and TRBJ2-2; D possibly corresponds to TRBD1 (6 bases). V was clipped by 4 bases and J by 1 base, with 7 bases between them. Germline lookup yields CDR1 LGHDT and CDR2 YNNKEL (reference sequence). The CDR3 contains 14 residues.

This chain joins TRBV2 and TRBJ1-6; 8 nucleotides align to TRBD1. Germline lookup yields CDR1 SNHLY and CDR2 FYNNEI. The length of the CDR3 is 13 residues. V was clipped by 4 bases and J by 9 bases; unmatched bases: 2. CDR3 sequence reads: CASSGTGISPLHF. In DNA, the CDR3 is TGTGCCAGCAGTGGGACAGGGATTTCACCCCTCCACTTT.

V and J are TRBV25-1 and TRBJ1-2; tentative D call: TRBD1 (5 bases). V was cut by 5 bases and J by 4 bases, with 11 bases left in between. The CDR3 has 13 residues. The germline V gene has CDR1 MGHDK and CDR2 SYGVNS. CDR3 in amino acids: CASSLGHLYGYTF. Written as DNA, the CDR3 is TGTGCCAGCAGTCTCGGACATCTCTATGGCTACACCTTC.

This clone has just one count. The chain recombines TRBV5-6 with TRBJ2-7, with D unresolved. Germline lookup yields CDR1 SGHDT and CDR2 YYEEEE. The CDR3 consists of 14 residues. V lost 2 bases and J 0 bases, leaving 9 bases between the germline ends. CDR3 DNA: TGTGCCAGCAGCTTAGTCGGAGACTCCTACGAGCAGTACTTC. Its translation is CASSLVGDSYEQYF.

The chain joins TRBV15 to TRBJ2-5; D possibly corresponds to TRBD2 (6 bases). CDR3 length: 15 residues. V lost 8 bases, J lost 0 bases, and 16 bases lay in between. Germline V gene lookup returns CDR1 LNHNV and CDR2 YYDKDF (reference sequence). The CDR3 nucleotides read TGTGCCACCGAGGACCGGGACTTCGACCAAGAGACCCAGTACTTC. Protein product: CATEDRDFDQETQYF.

The chain uses TRBV28 and TRBJ2-5; 8 nucleotides match TRBD2. This CDR3 spans 15 amino acids. Germline V gene sequence: CDR1 MDHEN, CDR2 SYDVKM. V shed 6 bases, J shed 7 bases, and the junction held 13 bases outside the gene matches. CDR3 DNA sequence: TGTGCCAGCAGGGTAGCGGGGCTTATCAGGGGGACCCAGTACTTC. It yields the protein CASRVAGLIRGTQYF.

The CDR3 region is CASSTDVVDTQYF. CDR3 DNA: TGCGCCAGCAGCACGGATGTCGTGGATACGCAGTATTTT. The chain couples TRBV5-1 to TRBJ2-3; no clear D gene. The V gene lost 4 bases and the J gene lost 6 bases, with 12 bases spanning the gap. The CDR3 consists of 13 residues. The germline V gene encodes CDR1 SGHRS and CDR2 YFSETQ.

The chain combines TRBV6-5 with TRBJ1-4; D possibly corresponds to TRBD1 (6 bases). CDR1 and CDR2 (germline): MNHEY, SVGAGI. The CDR3 sequence is 15 residues long. V lost 6 bases, J lost 5 bases, and 16 bases lay in between. CDR3 sequence reads: CASRLRDKINEKLFF. DNA of the CDR3: TGTGCCAGCAGACTAAGGGACAAGATCAATGAAAAACTGTTTTTT.

V and J are TRBV7-3 and TRBJ2-1; 10 bases agree with TRBD2. This CDR3 region has 15 residues. The ends lost 4 bases at V and 5 bases at J; junction bases unmatched: 5. CDR1 is SGHTA and CDR2 is FQGTGA in the germline V gene. The CDR3 sequence is CASSSSGLANNEQFF. CDR3 nucleotide sequence: TGTGCCAGCAGCTCGTCGGGACTAGCGAACAATGAGCAGTTCTTC.

The chain carries TRBV29-1 and TRBJ2-3; 11 bases line up with TRBD2. This CDR3 contains 13 residues. With V trimmed by 7 bases and J by 6 bases, 6 bases remained unmatched. The germline gives CDR1 SQVTM, CDR2 ANQGSEA. The CDR3 bases are TGCAGCGCGGGGACTAGCGGTTTGGATACGCAGTATTTT. It is translated as CSAGTSGLDTQYF.

This chain connects TRBV2 to TRBJ2-4; D is unresolved. There are 14 residues in the CDR3. Trimming shortened V by 7 bases and J by 0 bases, and 10 bases separated the two germline ends. The germline V gene encodes CDR1 SNHLY and CDR2 FYNNEI. CDR3: CASMNSLAKNIQYF. The CDR3 DNA follows: TGTGCCAGCATGAACAGCCTAGCCAAAAACATTCAGTACTTC.

The chain couples TRBV5-4 to TRBJ2-7; TRBD1 is a possible D gene (7 bases). Germline CDR1 is SGHNT and CDR2 is YYREEE (reference sequence). This CDR3 spans 17 amino acids. Trimming removed 3 bases from V and 2 bases from J, with 21 bases in between. CDR3 coding DNA: TGTGCCAGCAGCTCACCCCCCCCCGGAGGGGGCGCCTACGAGCAGTACTTC. It translates to CASSSPPPGGGAYEQYF.

The V gene is TRBV5-5, the J gene TRBJ1-2, with 7 bases matching TRBD1. The CDR3 has 15 residues. Per the germline V gene, CDR1 is SGHKS and CDR2 is YYEKEE (reference sequence). V was clipped by 3 bases and J by 4 bases; unmatched bases: 9. This CDR3 is CASSSPIQGTYGYTF. In DNA, the CDR3 is TGTGCCAGCAGCTCGCCGATACAGGGGACCTATGGCTACACCTTC.

The CDR3 DNA reads TGTGCCAGCAGTGAAAACTGGAACAATGAGCAGTTCTTC. Its translation is CASSENWNNEQFF. The gene calls are TRBV2 and TRBJ2-1, with unresolved D. This CDR3 is 13 amino acids long. V was shortened by 2 bases and J by 5 bases, with 7 bases between the two germline ends. Germline loops: CDR1 SNHLY, CDR2 FYNNEI.

The chain links TRBV9 to TRBJ2-1; 12 bases line up with TRBD2. This CDR3 has 15 residues. Per the germline V gene, CDR1 is SGDLS and CDR2 is YYNGEE. Trimming took 7 bases from V and 6 from J; bases not matched to a gene: 8. CDR3 amino acids: CASAMTSGRSNEQFF. DNA for the CDR3: TGTGCCAGCGCGATGACTAGCGGGAGATCCAATGAGCAGTTCTTC.

J is TRBJ2-3 and V is TRBV24-1; 16 bases map to TRBD2. Trimming cost V 7 bases and J 5 bases; bases outside gene matches: 2. Germline CDR1 is KGHDR and CDR2 is SFDVKD. There are 15 residues in the CDR3. The chain's CDR3 is CATRGTSGREDTQYF. The DNA of the CDR3 is TGTGCCACCAGGGGGACTAGCGGGAGGGAAGATACGCAGTATTTT.

This clone appeared once. The rearrangement uses TRBV27 and TRBJ1-6; 9 bases are a match to TRBD1. Germline V gene sequence: CDR1 MNHEY, CDR2 SMNVEV (reference sequence). The CDR3 has 15 residues. V lost 6 bases to trimming and J lost 10 bases; unmatched junction nucleotides: 10. In nucleotides, the CDR3 is TGTGCCAGCAGCCCCTTCGGGACAGGGAAATCACCCCTCCACTTT. Its translation is CASSPFGTGKSPLHF.

The genes are TRBV24-1 and TRBJ2-7; D might be TRBD2 (6 bases). This CDR3 contains 13 residues. CDR1 and CDR2 (germline): KGHDR, SFDVKD. V was clipped by 2 bases and J by 7 bases, with 11 bases between them. The CDR3 DNA is TGTGCCACCAGTGATTCCCTCGGGGGTGAGCAGTACTTC. The encoded protein is CATSDSLGGEQYF.

V is TRBV3-1 (or the pseudogene TRBV3-2) and J is TRBJ2-2; D is tentatively TRBD1 or TRBD2 (5 bases each). With 5 bases removed from V and 1 base from J, the gap between germline ends came to 14 bases. The CDR3 covers 16 residues. CDR1 and CDR2 (germline): LGHDT, YNNKEL (reference sequence). The CDR3 reads CASSSGGSRNTGELFF. For the CDR3, the DNA is TGTGCCAGCAGCTCTGGGGGAAGTCGGAACACCGGGGAGCTGTTTTTT.

This chain links TRBV5-8 with TRBJ1-3, with D unresolved. CDR3 length equals 16 residues. V was shortened by 4 bases and J by 0 bases, with 14 bases between the two germline ends. Germline CDR1 SGHTS, CDR2 YDEGEE. The CDR3 sequence is CASSRATLSSGNTIYF. CDR3 bases: TGTGCCAGCAGCCGAGCGACCCTTAGCTCTGGAAACACCATATATTTT.

V is TRBV11-2 and J is TRBJ2-3; 7 bases match TRBD2. J was trimmed by 2 bases and V by 5 bases; bases with no gene match: 7. Germline V gene sequence: CDR1 SGHAT, CDR2 FQNNGV. CDR3 size: 15 residues. As DNA, the CDR3 is TGTGCCAGCAGCGACTGGGCGGGGGTCACAGATACGCAGTATTTT. This sequence encodes CASSDWAGVTDTQYF.

The rearrangement uses TRBV19 and TRBJ2-1, with 8 positions matching TRBD2. V shed 7 bases and J 2 bases; nucleotides not matched to a gene: 10. Germline-derived CDR1 and CDR2 are LNHDA and SQIVND (reference sequence). The CDR3 extends over 16 amino acids. CDR3 in amino acids: CASNFKAGAPYNEQFF. In nucleotides, the CDR3 is TGTGCCAGTAATTTCAAAGCGGGGGCCCCCTACAATGAGCAGTTCTTC.

The chain recombines TRBV6-4 with TRBJ1-2; tentative D call: TRBD1 (5 bases). Germline V gives CDR1 MRHNA, CDR2 SNTAGT. This CDR3 spans 13 amino acids. V lost 2 bases to trimming and J lost 2 bases, with 6 bases between them. The CDR3 is CASSDRDNYGYTF. CDR3 DNA: TGTGCCAGCAGTGACCGGGACAACTATGGCTACACCTTC.

The CDR3 DNA is TGTGCCAGTCGCAGGGAGGTCGAGAACACTGAAGCTTTCTTT. Translation: CASRREVENTEAFF. The V call is TRBV19, the J call TRBJ1-1; TRBD1 might be the D (5 bases). The germline gives CDR1 LNHDA, CDR2 SQIVND (reference sequence). The V end lost 8 bases, the J end lost 1 base, and 14 bases lay between the germline ends. The CDR3 is 14 residues long.

The chain is built from TRBV18 and TRBJ1-1; D uncertain. V dropped 2 bases and J dropped 3 bases, with 25 bases sitting between them. The CDR3 has 19 amino acids. The germline CDR1 and CDR2 sequences are KGHSH and LQKENI. CDR3 in DNA: TGTGCCAGCTCACCAAGGACCCCTACGATCTATGAATTTGACACTGAAGCTTTCTTT. This codes for CASSPRTPTIYEFDTEAFF.

The chain couples TRBV19 to TRBJ1-1; TRBD1 matches at 7 bases. Germline CDR1 LNHDA, CDR2 SQIVND (reference sequence). V lost 2 bases to trimming and J lost 1 base; unmatched junction nucleotides: 4. The CDR3 length is 15 residues. CDR3 sequence reads: CASSIIQGRNTEAFF. CDR3 bases: TGTGCCAGTAGTATAATACAGGGGCGGAACACTGAAGCTTTCTTT.

The sample holds one count of this clone. This sequence joins TRBV3-1 (or the pseudogene TRBV3-2) and TRBJ1-6; weak D call: TRBD1 (5 bases). The germline V gene has CDR1 LGHDT and CDR2 YNNKEL (reference sequence). V was trimmed by 1 base and J by 11 bases, leaving 12 bases between them. CDR3 length equals 14 residues. In nucleotides, the CDR3 is TGTGCCAGCAGCCAAGGGCAGGGTAAAACACCCCTCCACTTT. This gives the protein CASSQGQGKTPLHF.

This chain uses TRBV3-1 (or the pseudogene TRBV3-2) with TRBJ1-6; no firm D call. The CDR3 is made up of 15 amino acids. Germline CDR1 reads LGHDT; CDR2 reads YNNKEL (reference sequence). V shed 1 base and J shed 10 bases, with 14 bases lying between them. CDR3 DNA sequence: TGTGCCAGCAGCCAAGTTCTGGGTCTAGGCTCACCCCTCCACTTT. It yields the protein CASSQVLGLGSPLHF.

The V gene is TRBV19, the J gene TRBJ2-5; TRBD2 matches 10 bases. CDR1 and CDR2 (germline): LNHDA, SQIVND (reference sequence). The CDR3 is 15 amino acids. Trimming at V came to 7 bases and at J to 1 base, leaving 6 bases not matched to a gene. CDR3 nucleotides: TGTGCCAGTAAAGGGACTAGCGCCGTCCAAGAGACCCAGTACTTC. The encoded protein is CASKGTSAVQETQYF.